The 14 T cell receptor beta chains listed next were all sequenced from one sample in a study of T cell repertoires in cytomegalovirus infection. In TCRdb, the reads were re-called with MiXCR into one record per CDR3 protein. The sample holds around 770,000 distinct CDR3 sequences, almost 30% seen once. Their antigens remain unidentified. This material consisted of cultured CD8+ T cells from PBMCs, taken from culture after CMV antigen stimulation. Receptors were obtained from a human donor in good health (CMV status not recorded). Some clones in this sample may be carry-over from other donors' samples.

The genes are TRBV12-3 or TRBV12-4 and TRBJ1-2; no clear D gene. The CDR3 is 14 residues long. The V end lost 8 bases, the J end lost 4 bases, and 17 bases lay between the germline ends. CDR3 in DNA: TGTGCCAGCTCGCCGCGGGTGGGAGGCTATGGCTACACCTTC. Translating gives CASSPRVGGYGYTF.

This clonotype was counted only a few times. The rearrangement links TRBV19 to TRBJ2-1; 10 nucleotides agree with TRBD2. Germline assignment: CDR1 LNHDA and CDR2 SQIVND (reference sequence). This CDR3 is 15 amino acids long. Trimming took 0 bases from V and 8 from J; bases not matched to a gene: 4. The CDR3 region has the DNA TGTGCCAGTAGTATAGAGGCTAGCGGGGGCGATGAGCAGTTCTTC. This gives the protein CASSIEASGGDEQFF.

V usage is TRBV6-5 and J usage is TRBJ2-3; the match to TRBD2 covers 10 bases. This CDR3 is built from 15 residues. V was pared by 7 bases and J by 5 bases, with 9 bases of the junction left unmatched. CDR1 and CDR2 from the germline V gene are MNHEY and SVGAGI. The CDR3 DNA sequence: TGTGCCAGCAACCCCAGCGGGGGGGCTGGAGATACGCAGTATTTT. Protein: CASNPSGGAGDTQYF.

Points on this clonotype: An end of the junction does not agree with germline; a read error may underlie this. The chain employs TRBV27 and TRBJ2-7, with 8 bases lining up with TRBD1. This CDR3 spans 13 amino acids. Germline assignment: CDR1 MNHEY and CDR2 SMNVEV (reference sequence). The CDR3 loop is CVSSPGQAYEQYF. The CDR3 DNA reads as TGTGTCAGCAGCCCGGGACAGGCCTACGAGCAGTACTTC.

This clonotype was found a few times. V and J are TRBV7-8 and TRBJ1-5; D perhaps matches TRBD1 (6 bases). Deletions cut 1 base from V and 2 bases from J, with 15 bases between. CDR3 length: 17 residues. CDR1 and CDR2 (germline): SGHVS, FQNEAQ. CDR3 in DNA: TGTGCCAGCAGCTTAGGGCCAATACCAGGGGGCAATCAGCCCCAGCATTTT. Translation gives CASSLGPIPGGNQPQHF.

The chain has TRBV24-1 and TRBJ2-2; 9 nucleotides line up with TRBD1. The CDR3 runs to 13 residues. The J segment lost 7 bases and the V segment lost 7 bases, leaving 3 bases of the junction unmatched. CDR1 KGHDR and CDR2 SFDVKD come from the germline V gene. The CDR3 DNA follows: TGTGCCACCAGGGGACAGGGTGACGGGGAGCTGTTTTTT. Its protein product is CATRGQGDGELFF.

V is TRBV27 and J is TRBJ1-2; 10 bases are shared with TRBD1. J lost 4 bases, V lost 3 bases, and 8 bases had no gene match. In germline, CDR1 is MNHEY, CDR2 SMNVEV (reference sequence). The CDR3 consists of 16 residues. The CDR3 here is CASSLTGGVSPYGYTF. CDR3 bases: TGTGCCAGCAGTTTGACAGGGGGCGTATCCCCCTATGGCTACACCTTC.

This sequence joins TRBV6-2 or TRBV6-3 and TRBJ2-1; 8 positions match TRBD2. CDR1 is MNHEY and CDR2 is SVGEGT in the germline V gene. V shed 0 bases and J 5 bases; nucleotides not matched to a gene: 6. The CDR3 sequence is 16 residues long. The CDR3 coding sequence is TGTGCCAGCAGTTACTCGGGGCGGGGGGCGAACAATGAGCAGTTCTTC. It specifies CASSYSGRGANNEQFF.

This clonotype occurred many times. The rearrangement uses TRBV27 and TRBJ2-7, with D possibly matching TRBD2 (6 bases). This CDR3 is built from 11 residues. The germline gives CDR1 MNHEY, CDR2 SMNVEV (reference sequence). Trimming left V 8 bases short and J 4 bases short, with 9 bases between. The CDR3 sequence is CASSSGYEQYF. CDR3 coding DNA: TGTGCCAGCTCCAGCGGGTACGAGCAGTACTTC.

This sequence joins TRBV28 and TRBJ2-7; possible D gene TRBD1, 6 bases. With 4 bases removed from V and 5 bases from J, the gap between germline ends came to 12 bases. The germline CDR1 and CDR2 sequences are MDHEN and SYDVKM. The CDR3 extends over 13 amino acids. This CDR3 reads CASSSVRGHEQYV. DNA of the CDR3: TGTGCCAGCAGTTCTGTCAGGGGCCACGAGCAGTACGTC.

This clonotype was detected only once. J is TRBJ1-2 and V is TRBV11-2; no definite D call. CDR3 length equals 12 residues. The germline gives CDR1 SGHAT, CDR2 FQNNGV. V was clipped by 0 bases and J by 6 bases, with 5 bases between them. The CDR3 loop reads CASSLDSDGYTF. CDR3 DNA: TGTGCCAGCAGCTTAGACTCGGATGGCTACACCTTC.

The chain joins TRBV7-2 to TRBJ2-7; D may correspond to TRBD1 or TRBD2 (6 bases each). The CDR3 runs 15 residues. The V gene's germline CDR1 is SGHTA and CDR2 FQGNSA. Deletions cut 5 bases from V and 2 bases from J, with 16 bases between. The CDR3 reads CASSLRGQAPYEQYV. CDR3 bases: TGTGCCAGCAGCCTCCGGGGGCAGGCGCCCTACGAGCAGTACGTC.

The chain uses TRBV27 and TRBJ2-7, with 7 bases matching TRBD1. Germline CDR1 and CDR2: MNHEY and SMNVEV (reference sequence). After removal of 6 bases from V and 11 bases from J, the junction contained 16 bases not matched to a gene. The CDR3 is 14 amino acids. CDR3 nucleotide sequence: TGTGCCAGCAGCACGCTAGGGACAGCAAATCCGGAGTACTTC. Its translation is CASSTLGTANPEYF.

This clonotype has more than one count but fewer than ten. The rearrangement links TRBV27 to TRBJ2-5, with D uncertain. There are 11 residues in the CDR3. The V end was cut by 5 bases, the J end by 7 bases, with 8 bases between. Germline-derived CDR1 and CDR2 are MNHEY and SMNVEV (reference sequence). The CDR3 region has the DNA TGTGCCAGCAGTAATTGGGGGACCCAGTACTTC. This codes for CASSNWGTQYF.